A single sample is the source of the 14 T cell receptor beta chains below, sequenced in a study of CD8 T cells in Susac syndrome. A quantity of about 0.5 to 1 ug RNA underwent reverse transcription using random hexamers. Via MiXCR, TCRdb re-called the immunoSEQ multiplex PCR reads, giving one row per CDR3 protein. The sample yields under 200,000 distinct CDR3 sequences, nearly 97% seen once. Sequencing input: CD4+ T cells from PBMCs. Receptors originate from a human donor with Susac syndrome.

Written as DNA, the CDR3 is TGTGCCAGCAGCGGCGCGGGGGCAGGGCGCTACGAGCAGTACTTC. Amino acids: CASSGAGAGRYEQYF. This rearrangement joins TRBV9 to TRBJ2-7; TRBD2 might be the D (7 bases). The germline V and J ends were trimmed by 3 bases and 3 bases, with 16 bases remaining between them. The CDR3 contains 15 residues. Per the germline V gene, CDR1 is SGDLS and CDR2 is YYNGEE.

The chain links TRBV6-5 to TRBJ2-5, with D perhaps matching TRBD1 (5 bases). Germline V gives CDR1 MNHEY, CDR2 SVGAGI. The V end was cut by 0 bases, the J end by 2 bases, with 7 bases between. CDR3 length: 14 amino acids. The CDR3 spells CASSYSAGQETQYF. DNA of the CDR3: TGTGCCAGCAGTTACTCGGCAGGGCAAGAGACCCAGTACTTC.

The chain combines TRBV6-1 with TRBJ2-1, with D tentatively TRBD2 (6 bases). Germline CDR1 reads MNHNS; CDR2 reads SASEGT. V was pared by 0 bases and J by 4 bases, with 16 bases between. This CDR3 region has 17 residues. The CDR3 spells CASSEAGGTQAYNEQFF. CDR3 DNA: TGTGCCAGCAGTGAAGCGGGGGGTACTCAAGCTTACAATGAGCAGTTCTTC.

The chain's CDR3 is CAWTPGIAGNTGELFF. The CDR3 region has the DNA TGTGCCTGGACCCCGGGGATAGCGGGGAACACCGGGGAGCTGTTTTTT. The rearrangement uses TRBV30 and TRBJ2-2, with 7 positions matching TRBD2. Germline V gives CDR1 GTSNPN, CDR2 SVGIG (reference sequence). Germline trimming cut 4 bases from V and 1 base from J; bases unmatched to any gene: 9. The CDR3 has 16 amino acids.

This chain uses TRBV3-1 with TRBJ2-7; no clear D. This CDR3 comprises 12 residues. Looked up from germline, CDR1 is LGHDT and CDR2 is YNNKEL (reference sequence). The ends were cut back, 2 bases at V and 3 bases at J, with 5 bases in the middle. CDR3: CASSQSRYEQYF. In nucleotides, the CDR3 is TGTGCCAGCAGCCAATCTCGCTACGAGCAGTACTTC.

The chain employs TRBV29-1 and TRBJ2-1; 10 positions match TRBD1. Looked up from germline, CDR1 is SQVTM and CDR2 is ANQGSEA. With 4 bases clipped from V and 2 bases from J, the junction kept 2 bases outside the gene matches. The CDR3 is 14 amino acids. In DNA, the CDR3 is TGCAGCGTTGTGGACAGGGGGACCTACAATGAGCAGTTCTTC. This gives the protein CSVVDRGTYNEQFF.

This clonotype occurred once. The rearrangement joins TRBV5-1 to TRBJ2-3; 8 nucleotides agree with TRBD2. Germline values: CDR1 SGHRS, CDR2 YFSETQ. Trimming removed 4 bases from V and 0 bases from J; junction bases left unmatched: 7. This CDR3 has 16 amino acids. CDR3 nucleotide sequence: TGCGCCAGCAGCCTACAAGCGGGGGCGAGCACAGATACGCAGTATTTT. Translated, it gives CASSLQAGASTDTQYF.

V usage is TRBV7-6 and J usage is TRBJ1-6; maybe TRBD1 (5 bases). Germline lookup yields CDR1 SGHVS and CDR2 FNYEAQ. The CDR3 runs 12 residues. V dropped 1 base and J dropped 14 bases, with 9 bases sitting between them. Here the CDR3 reads CASSLVLGALHF. Here the CDR3 DNA reads TGTGCCAGCAGCTTAGTGTTGGGGGCCCTCCACTTT.

This rearrangement joins TRBV9 to TRBJ2-2; D perhaps matches TRBD2 (6 bases). This CDR3 contains 17 residues. With 0 bases removed from V and 5 bases from J, the gap between germline ends came to 17 bases. Germline CDR1 is SGDLS and CDR2 is YYNGEE. The DNA of the CDR3 is TGTGCCAGCAGCGTAGTTGGTAGCGGACTTGGGACCGGGGAGCTGTTTTTT. Its protein is CASSVVGSGLGTGELFF. The complete variable domain, with remaining parts taken from reference TRBV9 and TRBJ2-2, reads DSGVTQTPKHLITATGQRVTLRCSPRSGDLSVYWYQQSLDQGLQFLIQYYNGEERAKGNILERFSAQQFPDLHSELNLSSLELGDSALYFCASSVVGSGLGTGELFFGEGSRLTVL.

The chain employs TRBV28 and TRBJ1-2; no clear D gene. Trimming pared 2 bases from V and 3 bases from J, leaving 10 bases between. Germline V lookup: CDR1 MDHEN, CDR2 SYDVKM. The CDR3 spans 14 residues. This chain's CDR3 is CASSLEVSYYGYTF. The CDR3 DNA follows: TGTGCCAGCAGTTTAGAGGTCTCGTACTATGGCTACACCTTC.

The rearrangement joins TRBV2 to TRBJ2-1, with D unresolved. The V end lost 6 bases, the J end lost 2 bases, and 8 bases lay between the germline ends. Germline V CDR1 and CDR2: SNHLY, FYNNEI. The CDR3 runs to 13 residues. As DNA, the CDR3 is TGTGCCAGCAGGGAGAGAACCTACAATGAGCAGTTCTTC. It specifies CASRERTYNEQFF.

The chain joins TRBV5-4 to TRBJ1-1, with 7 bases identical to TRBD1. V lost 4 bases to trimming and J lost 5 bases; unmatched junction nucleotides: 5. The germline V gene encodes CDR1 SGHNT and CDR2 YYREEE (reference sequence). CDR3 length equals 13 residues. The CDR3 region is CASSMTGRTEAFF. The CDR3 DNA follows: TGTGCCAGCAGCATGACAGGGAGAACTGAAGCTTTCTTT.

The rearrangement joins TRBV2 to TRBJ1-5; D is ambiguous. The CDR3 sequence is 12 residues long. Germline CDR1 reads SNHLY; CDR2 reads FYNNEI. Trimming took off 7 bases at V and 6 bases at J, with 10 bases between the two ends. The CDR3 DNA reads as TGTGCCAGCATGGGTAGCGGTCAGCCCCAGCATTTT. Translated: CASMGSGQPQHF.

V and J are TRBV9 and TRBJ2-3; 10 bases fit TRBD2. Germline CDR1 reads SGDLS; CDR2 reads YYNGEE. This CDR3 has 16 residues. With 0 bases clipped from V and 6 bases from J, the junction kept 7 bases outside the gene matches. CDR3 residues: CASSVVPAGGLDTQYF. The CDR3 region has the DNA TGTGCCAGCAGCGTAGTCCCAGCGGGGGGGCTGGATACGCAGTATTTT.